The 23 T cell receptor beta chains below come from one sample, sequenced in a study of metastatic and nonmetastatic thyroid tumors. TCRdb recomputed clones from the PCR reads via MiXCR. The sample contains approximately 30,000 clones, roughly 18% of which appear only once. Among the patients, none had received any treatment before thyroid surgery. The sequencing sample was made of blood. The receptors come from a female donor with papillary thyroid cancer or a benign thyroid nodule (not recorded which). Some clones in this sample may be carry-over from other donors' samples.

Judged by abundance, this clone is medium-sized. J is TRBJ2-7 and V is TRBV19, with no clear D. Germline-derived CDR1 and CDR2 are LNHDA and SQIVND (reference sequence). V shed 4 bases and J shed 6 bases, with 13 bases lying between them. The CDR3 runs 13 residues. CDR3 region: CASSNLPFSEQYF. The CDR3 nucleotides are TGTGCCAGTAGTAATTTGCCTTTTAGCGAGCAGTACTTC.

This clone appeared many times. The chain uses TRBV20-1 and TRBJ2-5, with D maybe TRBD2 (6 bases). V lost 3 bases and J lost 5, with 25 bases in between. The germline V gene encodes CDR1 DFQATT and CDR2 SNEGSKA (reference sequence). This CDR3 comprises 17 residues. In nucleotides, the CDR3 is TGCAGTGCTAGGATGCTGGTCGGGACTCTCGTGAGGGAGACCCAGTACTTC. As protein: CSARMLVGTLVRETQYF.

This clone was observed at least ten times. This chain connects TRBV3-1 to TRBJ2-5; D possibly corresponds to TRBD2 (6 bases). The CDR3 has 16 residues. V was trimmed by 5 bases and J by 4 bases, leaving 20 bases between them. The germline V gene has CDR1 LGHDT and CDR2 YNNKEL (reference sequence). The CDR3 bases are TGTGCCAGCAGCTCCCGGGGGAGGTCCGCTTCAGAGACCCAGTACTTC. It yields the protein CASSSRGRSASETQYF.

The chain is built from TRBV19 and TRBJ2-4, with D hard to call. Germline lookup yields CDR1 LNHDA and CDR2 SQIVND (reference sequence). The CDR3 runs to 14 residues. Trimming left V 0 bases short and J 0 bases short, with 3 bases between. Here the CDR3 DNA reads TGTGCCAGTAGTATAGAACTAGCCAAAAACATTCAGTACTTC. Protein: CASSIELAKNIQYF.

This clone was observed at least ten times. V is TRBV5-1 and J is TRBJ1-2; a weak D match, TRBD1 (6 bases). Germline V lookup: CDR1 SGHRS, CDR2 YFSETQ. The CDR3 is 16 residues long. V lost 5 bases, J lost 0 bases, and 17 bases lay in between. The CDR3 here is CASRGQHAFSNYGYTF. The CDR3 DNA follows: TGCGCCAGCAGAGGACAGCACGCGTTTTCTAACTATGGCTACACCTTC.

This clone was counted between two and nine times. This chain connects TRBV2 to TRBJ2-7; the D gene is possibly TRBD2 (7 bases). The CDR3 spans 15 residues. Trimming took 6 bases from V and 4 from J, leaving 19 bases between them. The germline gives CDR1 SNHLY, CDR2 FYNNEI. The CDR3 here is CASRAKGGAGYEQYF. CDR3 bases: TGTGCCAGCAGGGCTAAGGGGGGGGCAGGATACGAGCAGTACTTC.

This clone was counted ten times or more. The chain recombines TRBV6-1 with TRBJ2-1; weak D call: TRBD2 (5 bases). The CDR3 is 15 residues long. The ends were cut back, 5 bases at V and 2 bases at J, with 13 bases in the middle. Germline CDR1 is MNHNS and CDR2 is SASEGT. The CDR3 spells CASSSPDGTYNEQFF. As DNA, the CDR3 is TGTGCCAGCAGTTCGCCCGACGGGACCTACAATGAGCAGTTCTTC.

The sample holds a few counts of this clone. It may be a read error: a sequence one base away is much more abundant. This chain links TRBV24-1 with TRBJ1-1; 9 bases agree with TRBD1. The CDR3 totals 15 residues. Trimming took 9 bases from V and 2 from J; bases not matched to a gene: 9. Germline lookup yields CDR1 KGHDR and CDR2 SFDVKD. CDR3 coding DNA: TGTGCCACCGGCGCGGGACAGGGATATAACACTGAAGCTTTCTTT. It codes for CATGAGQGYNTEAFF.

J is TRBJ1-1 and V is TRBV6-2 or TRBV6-3, with a possible D match to TRBD1 (6 bases). Germline V gives CDR1 MNHEY, CDR2 SVGEGT. Trimming pared 2 bases from V and 3 bases from J, leaving 13 bases between. The CDR3 is 15 residues long. The CDR3 loop is CASSYLRGMDTEAFF. CDR3 nucleotide sequence: TGTGCCAGCAGTTACCTCAGGGGAATGGACACTGAAGCTTTCTTT.

By sample fraction, this clone is medium-sized (0.01 to 0.1%). This chain links TRBV28 with TRBJ2-2, with D perhaps matching TRBD1 or TRBD2 (5 bases each). Trimming removed 8 bases from V and 2 bases from J, with 9 bases in between. The CDR3 length is 13 residues. Per the germline V gene, CDR1 is MDHEN and CDR2 is SYDVKM. The CDR3 loop is CASGDLNTGELFF. CDR3 nucleotide sequence: TGTGCCAGCGGGGACCTTAACACCGGGGAGCTGTTTTTT.

Many counts were recorded for this clone. This chain connects TRBV18 to TRBJ2-7; no clear D. CDR3 length: 13 amino acids. CDR1 and CDR2 from the germline V gene are KGHSH and LQKENI. V was clipped by 6 bases and J by 5 bases, with 14 bases between them. CDR3: CASSRMERDEQYF. The CDR3 DNA follows: TGTGCCAGCTCCCGAATGGAAAGAGACGAGCAGTACTTC. Based on the CDR3 plus reference TRBV18 and TRBJ2-7, the full variable domain is NAGVMQNPRHLVRRRGQEARLRCSPMKGHSHVYWYRQLPEEGLKFMVYLQKENIIDESGMPKERFSAEFPKEGPSILRIQQVVRGDSAAYFCASSRMERDEQYFGPGTRLTVT.

This clone was counted ten times or more. The gene calls are TRBV5-8 and TRBJ1-5, with a weak D call TRBD1 (5 bases). Germline values: CDR1 SGHTS, CDR2 YDEGEE. The CDR3 consists of 15 residues. V was cut by 4 bases and J by 4 bases, with 15 bases left in between. The CDR3 region is CASSRRGSANQPQHF. The CDR3 nucleotides read TGTGCCAGCAGCAGAAGGGGATCGGCTAATCAGCCCCAGCATTTT. Full variable domain (rest looked up from reference TRBV5-8 and TRBJ1-5): EAGVTQSPTHLIKTRGQQATLRCSPISGHTSVYWYQQALGLGLQFLLWYDEGEERNRGNFPPRFSGRQFPNYSSELNVNALELEDSALYLCASSRRGSANQPQHFGDGTRLSIL.

V and J are TRBV20-1 and TRBJ2-1, with 13 bases aligning to TRBD2. The CDR3 has 15 residues. Losses at the gene ends were 0 bases for V and 7 bases for J; bases not matched to a gene: 3. Germline CDR1 reads DFQATT; CDR2 reads SNEGSKA (reference sequence). In DNA, the CDR3 is TGCAGTGCTAGAGAACTAGCGGGAGGGCCGAATGAGCAGTTCTTC. Translating gives CSARELAGGPNEQFF.

This clone was detected only a few times. Written as DNA, the CDR3 is TGTGCCAGCAGTTCAGGGACTGGGTCAGGGGTATCCACTGAAGCTTTCTTT. Translating it yields CASSSGTGSGVSTEAFF. This chain connects TRBV28 to TRBJ1-1; D is perhaps TRBD1 (6 bases). Germline lookup yields CDR1 MDHEN and CDR2 SYDVKM. This CDR3 has 17 amino acids. Trimming pared 4 bases from V and 4 bases from J, leaving 22 bases between. The full variable domain, with the rest looked up from reference TRBV28 and TRBJ1-1, is DVKVTQSSRYLVKRTGEKVFLECVQDMDHENMFWYRQDPGLGLRLIYFSYDVKMKEKGDIPEGYSVSREKKERFSLILESASTNQTSMYLCASSSGTGSGVSTEAFFGQGTRLTVV.

A word on this clone: At one end, the junction sequence differs from germline, possibly due to a read error. The CDR3 DNA reads TGTGCCAGCAGACAGGACGGGAACTATGGCTACACATTC. Residues: CASRQDGNYGYTF. The rearrangement joins TRBV6-2 or TRBV6-3 to TRBJ1-2; D is perhaps TRBD1 (5 bases). The CDR3 sequence is 13 residues long. CDR1 and CDR2 from the germline V gene are MNHEY and SVGEGT.

In its sample, this clone was seen a few times. The chain couples TRBV6-1 to TRBJ1-3; D call uncertain. The CDR3 has 16 residues. The V end lost 6 bases, the J end lost 0 bases, and 15 bases lay between the germline ends. CDR1 and CDR2 from the germline V gene are MNHNS and SASEGT. This CDR3 reads CASRSIKDSSGNTIYF. The DNA for the CDR3 is TGTGCCAGCAGGTCAATAAAGGATAGCTCTGGAAACACCATATATTTT.

This clone came up a few times. This CDR3 is also generated by other DNA sequences in the sample. The V and J genes are TRBV6-1 and TRBJ1-1; TRBD1 is a possible D gene (5 bases). This CDR3 has 15 residues. Germline V lookup: CDR1 MNHNS, CDR2 SASEGT. The V end was cut by 4 bases, the J end by 5 bases, with 17 bases between. The CDR3 here is CASSGRTLGGTEAFF. The CDR3, as DNA: TGTGCCAGCAGTGGCCGTACTCTGGGGGGTACTGAAGCTTTCTTT.

This clone is medium-sized by share. This sequence joins TRBV6-1 and TRBJ1-3, with D maybe TRBD1 (5 bases). The germline CDR1 and CDR2 sequences are MNHNS and SASEGT. Trimming stripped 6 bases from V and 0 bases from J, with 9 bases between. The CDR3 is 14 amino acids. In DNA form, the CDR3 reads TGTGCCAGCAGGCCAGGGATCTCTGGAAACACCATATATTTT. It codes for CASRPGISGNTIYF.

This clone was observed many times. The J gene is TRBJ2-1, the V gene TRBV9, with 9 bases that match TRBD2. V shed 0 bases, J shed 7 bases, and the junction held 8 bases outside the gene matches. Germline V gives CDR1 SGDLS, CDR2 YYNGEE. The CDR3 consists of 16 residues. CDR3 sequence: CASSVAGLAGSNEQFF. CDR3 in DNA: TGTGCCAGCAGCGTAGCCGGGCTAGCGGGGTCGAATGAGCAGTTCTTC.

There are many counts of this clone. The J gene is TRBJ1-2, the V gene TRBV4-1; the D gene is possibly TRBD1 (6 bases). The CDR3 is 15 residues long. V lost 1 base and J lost 7, with 16 bases in between. Germline V gene sequence: CDR1 MGHRA, CDR2 YSYEKL. The CDR3 here is CASSQVFGGRSGYTF. The CDR3, as DNA: TGCGCCAGCAGCCAAGTCTTCGGGGGGCGCTCTGGCTACACCTTC.

This clone is deemed medium-sized (0.01 to 0.1%). The chain recombines TRBV2 with TRBJ2-7, with D possibly being TRBD2 (5 bases). V was clipped by 6 bases and J by 6 bases, with 21 bases between them. CDR1 is SNHLY, CDR2 FYNNEI, per germline. The CDR3 has 15 residues. In DNA form, the CDR3 reads TGTGCCAGCAGGGAATCTTTGGCGGACTCGGGCGAGCAGTACTTC. This codes for CASRESLADSGEQYF.

The V call is TRBV9, the J call TRBJ1-1; D is unclear. V lost 0 bases and J lost 0, with 9 bases in between. Germline CDR1 reads SGDLS; CDR2 reads YYNGEE. This CDR3 region has 15 residues. The chain's CDR3 is CASSVVRTVNTEAFF. CDR3 nucleotides: TGTGCCAGCAGCGTAGTCCGGACGGTGAACACTGAAGCTTTCTTT. The variable domain in full, completed from reference TRBV9 and TRBJ1-1, reads DSGVTQTPKHLITATGQRVTLRCSPRSGDLSVYWYQQSLDQGLQFLIQYYNGEERAKGNILERFSAQQFPDLHSELNLSSLELGDSALYFCASSVVRTVNTEAFFGQGTRLTVV.

This clone was detected many times. This chain connects TRBV12-3 or TRBV12-4 to TRBJ1-3; no reliable D call. Trimming pared 5 bases from V and 0 bases from J, leaving 8 bases between. The CDR3 is 14 residues long. CDR3 sequence reads: CASSTPSSGNTIYF. The CDR3 DNA reads TGTGCCAGCAGTACACCGAGCTCTGGAAACACCATATATTTT.